Shown below are 17 T cell receptor beta chains from a single sample sequenced in a study of shared clonotypes between healthy human individuals (dated by TCRdb to the early 2020s). Libraries were prepared through the immunoSEQ multiplex PCR assay. TCRdb stores this immuneACCESS table with in-frame sequences only. Part of the clones is absent; in the studies checked, under half of the shortfall reflects unresolved V genes, and no reason is known for the rest. This sample is represented by approximately 510,000 clones; around 74% of them were singletons. Together, the top ten hold 10% to 15% of the sample. The sample taken for sequencing was PBMCs. Receptors were obtained from a woman aged 40-49 years in good health. Some clones in this sample may be carry-over from other donors' samples.

The rearrangement joins TRBV7-2 to TRBJ2-1; D is perhaps TRBD2 (5 bases). The germline V gene has CDR1 SGHTA and CDR2 FQGNSA. The CDR3 has 14 amino acids. V lost 3 bases to trimming and J lost 4 bases, with 10 bases between them. CDR3 sequence reads: CASSLDSAYNEQFF. DNA for the CDR3: TGTGCCAGCAGCTTGGATAGCGCTTACAATGAGCAGTTCTTC.

The chain has TRBV11-2 and TRBJ2-7; TRBD1 or TRBD2 may be the D gene (5 bases each). Trimming cost V 5 bases and J 6 bases, with 14 bases left between them. The CDR3 runs 13 residues. Germline V gene data show CDR1 as SGHAT and CDR2 as FQNNGV. The CDR3 loop is CASSDSRGGEQYF. CDR3 coding DNA: TGTGCCAGCAGCGACAGTCGTGGGGGCGAGCAGTACTTC.

This chain joins TRBV5-1 and TRBJ2-1; 7 bases align to TRBD1. After removal of 0 bases from V and 7 bases from J, the junction contained 1 base not matched to a gene. Looked up from germline, CDR1 is SGHRS and CDR2 is YFSETQ. This CDR3 has 13 amino acids. The CDR3: CASSLARGNEQFF. Written as DNA, the CDR3 is TGCGCCAGCAGCTTGGCCAGGGGGAATGAGCAGTTCTTC.

This clone was seen ten or more times. The chain has TRBV4-3 and TRBJ1-4; the D gene is possibly TRBD1 (5 bases). Trimming shortened V by 0 bases and J by 3 bases, and 8 bases separated the two germline ends. The CDR3 runs to 15 residues. CDR1 and CDR2 (germline): LGHNA, YSLEER. CDR3 sequence (DNA): TGCGCCAGCAGCCAAGATACGGGACCTAATGAAAAACTGTTTTTT. Translating gives CASSQDTGPNEKLFF.

The chain combines TRBV6-5 with TRBJ2-3; D unresolved. V shed 6 bases and J shed 3 bases, with 10 bases lying between them. Germline CDR1 is MNHEY and CDR2 is SVGAGI. The CDR3 runs to 13 residues. The CDR3, as DNA: TGTGCCAGCAGAAGCGAAGGAACAGATACGCAGTATTTT. Its protein is CASRSEGTDTQYF.

The chain is built from TRBV4-2 and TRBJ2-7; possible D gene TRBD2, 5 bases. Germline CDR1 is LGHNA and CDR2 is YNFKEQ. The CDR3 extends over 17 amino acids. Between the trimmed V and J ends, which lost 1 base and 4 bases, there was a span of 20 bases. The CDR3 spells CASSQVSAAGSIYEQYF. For the CDR3, the DNA is TGTGCCAGCAGCCAAGTCTCAGCGGCAGGCTCGATTTACGAGCAGTACTTC.

V usage is TRBV7-8 and J usage is TRBJ2-7; the match to TRBD1 covers 10 bases. V shed 7 bases, J shed 2 bases, and the junction held 5 bases outside the gene matches. Germline assignment: CDR1 SGHVS and CDR2 FQNEAQ. The CDR3 is 14 residues long. The CDR3 nucleotides read TGTGCCAGCAAGAGAGACAGGGGGCCCTACGAGCAGTACTTC. This encodes CASKRDRGPYEQYF.

This rearrangement joins TRBV5-4 to TRBJ2-7; perhaps TRBD1 as D (6 bases). Trimming took 7 bases from V and 0 from J, leaving 11 bases between them. Looked up from germline, CDR1 is SGHNT and CDR2 is YYREEE (reference sequence). This CDR3 spans 13 amino acids. DNA of the CDR3: TGTGCCAGCTCTACAGGGACCTCCTACGAGCAGTACTTC. This sequence encodes CASSTGTSYEQYF.

The count of this clone is one. This chain uses TRBV9 with TRBJ2-1; a weak D match, TRBD2 (6 bases). V was trimmed by 0 bases and J by 3 bases, leaving 10 bases between them. The CDR3 consists of 15 residues. Germline lookup yields CDR1 SGDLS and CDR2 YYNGEE. The CDR3 reads CASSVDGSGYNEQFF. CDR3 coding DNA: TGTGCCAGCAGCGTAGACGGGAGTGGCTACAATGAGCAGTTCTTC.

The chain recombines TRBV21-1 with TRBJ2-5; the table's D gene call, TRBD1, was not cross checked with the DNA. TRBV21-1 is tagged as a pseudogene. The CDR3 runs to 17 residues. The CDR3 DNA sequence: TGTGCCAGCAGCAAAGCTCCTCCGTCAGGGGGACAAGAGACCCAGTACTTC. Translated: CASSKAPPSGGQETQYF.

Only a few counts were recorded for this clone. The identical CDR3 is also encoded by other nucleotide sequences in the sample. The rearrangement uses TRBV4-3 and TRBJ1-5; no clear D. V was trimmed by 0 bases and J by 0 bases, leaving 6 bases between them. Germline V gene lookup returns CDR1 LGHNA and CDR2 YSLEER. CDR3 length: 15 residues. CDR3 protein: CASSQDRSSNQPQHF. In DNA, the CDR3 is TGCGCCAGCAGCCAAGACAGAAGTAGCAATCAGCCCCAGCATTTT.

The chain joins TRBV5-1 to TRBJ2-3, with a tentative D call TRBD2 (6 bases). Germline V lookup: CDR1 SGHRS, CDR2 YFSETQ. The V end lost 5 bases, the J end lost 6 bases, and 10 bases lay between the germline ends. The CDR3 is 12 residues long. As DNA, the CDR3 is TGCGCCAGCAGAGGGGAGGCGGATACGCAGTATTTT. Protein: CASRGEADTQYF.

J is TRBJ2-5 and V is TRBV5-4; 9 bases agree with TRBD2. The DNA end lines up better with TRBJ2-7; the J call may be wrong. This CDR3 region has 15 residues. Germline V CDR1 and CDR2: SGHNT, YYREEE (reference sequence). The CDR3 region has the DNA TGTGCCAGCAGCGAGGGACTAGCACAGGGTTACGAGCAGTACTTC. Amino acid sequence: CASSEGLAQGYEQYF.

This clone has at least ten counts. The V and J genes are TRBV5-4 and TRBJ2-3, with 7 bases matching TRBD1. This CDR3 spans 16 amino acids. The junction had 9 bases not matched to a gene; V was cut back by 3 bases and J by 2 bases. Germline CDR1 is SGHNT and CDR2 is YYREEE (reference sequence). The CDR3 protein is CASSSRDSSSTDTQYF. The CDR3 DNA sequence: TGTGCCAGCAGCTCCCGGGACAGCTCCTCCACAGATACGCAGTATTTT.

The chain recombines TRBV7-3 with TRBJ2-5; no clear D gene. Germline V gene data show CDR1 as SGHTA and CDR2 as FQGTGA. Deletions cut 0 bases from V and 5 bases from J, with 7 bases between. The CDR3 is 13 residues long. This CDR3 is CASSLTALETQYF. Written as DNA, the CDR3 is TGTGCCAGCAGCTTAACGGCCCTGGAGACCCAGTACTTC.

V and J are TRBV6-1 and TRBJ1-1, with D hard to call. Germline-derived CDR1 and CDR2 are MNHNS and SASEGT. The CDR3 runs to 13 residues. Trimming shortened V by 6 bases and J by 10 bases, and 18 bases separated the two germline ends. The CDR3 protein is CASRQRARGGAFF. CDR3 DNA: TGTGCCAGCAGACAGAGAGCCAGAGGTGGAGCTTTCTTT.

V and J are TRBV4-3 and TRBJ1-1; D is perhaps TRBD1 (6 bases). The CDR3 has 16 residues. CDR1 LGHNA and CDR2 YSLEER come from the germline V gene. V was shortened by 0 bases and J by 5 bases, with 16 bases between the two germline ends. CDR3 amino acids: CASSQDTFQGYTEAFF. The CDR3 DNA follows: TGCGCCAGCAGCCAAGATACCTTCCAGGGGTATACTGAAGCTTTCTTT.